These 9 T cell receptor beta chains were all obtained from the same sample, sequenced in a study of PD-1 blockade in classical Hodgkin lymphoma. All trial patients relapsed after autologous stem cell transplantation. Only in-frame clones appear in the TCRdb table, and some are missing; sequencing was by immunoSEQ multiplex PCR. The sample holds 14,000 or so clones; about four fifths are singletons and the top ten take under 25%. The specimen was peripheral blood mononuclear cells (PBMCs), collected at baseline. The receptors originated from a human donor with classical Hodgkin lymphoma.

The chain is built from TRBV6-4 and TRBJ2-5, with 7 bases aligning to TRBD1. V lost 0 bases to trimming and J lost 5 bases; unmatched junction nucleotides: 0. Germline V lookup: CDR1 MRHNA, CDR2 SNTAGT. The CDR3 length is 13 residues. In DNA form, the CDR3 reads TGTGCCAGCAGTGACTCACAGGGGGAGACCCAGTACTTC. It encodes CASSDSQGETQYF.

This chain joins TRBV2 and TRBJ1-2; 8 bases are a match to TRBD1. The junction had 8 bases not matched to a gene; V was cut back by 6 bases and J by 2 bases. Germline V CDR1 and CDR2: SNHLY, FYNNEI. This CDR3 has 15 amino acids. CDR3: CASSLRTGMNYGYTF. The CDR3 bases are TGTGCCAGCAGCCTTCGGACAGGGATGAACTATGGCTACACCTTC.

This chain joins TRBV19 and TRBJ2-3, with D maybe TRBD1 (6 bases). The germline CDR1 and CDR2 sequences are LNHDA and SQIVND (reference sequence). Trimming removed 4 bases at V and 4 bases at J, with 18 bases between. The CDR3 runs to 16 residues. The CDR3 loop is CASSTGHSSQADTQYF. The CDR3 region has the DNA TGTGCCAGTAGTACGGGACATAGCAGCCAGGCAGATACGCAGTATTTT.

CDR3: CATSRNRQDNEKLFF. In DNA form, the CDR3 reads TGTGCCACCAGCAGAAATAGGCAGGATAATGAAAAACTGTTTTTT. The chain links TRBV15 to TRBJ1-4; no clear D gene. Trimming removed 2 bases from V and 4 bases from J, with 11 bases in between. CDR3 length: 15 amino acids. CDR1 and CDR2 from the germline V gene are LNHNV and YYDKDF (reference sequence).

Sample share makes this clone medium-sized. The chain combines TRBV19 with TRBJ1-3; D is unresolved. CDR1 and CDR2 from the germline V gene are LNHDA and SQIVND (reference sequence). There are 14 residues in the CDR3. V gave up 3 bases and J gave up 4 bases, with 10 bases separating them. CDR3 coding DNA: TGTGCCAGTAGTATCGGCGGGAGAGGAAACACCATATATTTT. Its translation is CASSIGGRGNTIYF.

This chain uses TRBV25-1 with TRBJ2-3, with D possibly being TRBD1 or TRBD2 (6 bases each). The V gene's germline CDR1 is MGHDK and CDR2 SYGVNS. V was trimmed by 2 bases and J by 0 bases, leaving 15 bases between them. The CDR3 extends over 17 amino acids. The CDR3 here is CASSELRGGPSTDTQYF. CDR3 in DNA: TGTGCCAGCAGTGAACTCAGGGGAGGTCCTAGCACAGATACGCAGTATTTT. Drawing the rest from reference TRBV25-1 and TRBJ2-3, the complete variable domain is EADIYQTPRYLVIGTGKKITLECSQTMGHDKMYWYQQDPGMELHLIHYSYGVNSTEKGDLSSESTVSRIRTEHFPLTLESARPSHTSQYLCASSELRGGPSTDTQYFGPGTRLTVL.

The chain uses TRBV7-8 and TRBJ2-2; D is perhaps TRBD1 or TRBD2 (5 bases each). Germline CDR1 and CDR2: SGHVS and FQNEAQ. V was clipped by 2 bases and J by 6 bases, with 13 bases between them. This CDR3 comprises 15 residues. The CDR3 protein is CASSLNAGSAGELFF. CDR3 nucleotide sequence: TGTGCCAGCAGCTTAAATGCAGGGAGCGCCGGGGAGCTGTTTTTT.

CDR3 sequence (DNA): TGCAGCGTTGAATGGCAGAGAGTCCCCGGGGAGCTGTTTTTT. Its protein product is CSVEWQRVPGELFF. V usage is TRBV29-1 and J usage is TRBJ2-2; D ambiguous. Trimming removed 2 bases from V and 6 bases from J, with 13 bases in between. Per germline, CDR1 SQVTM and CDR2 ANQGSEA. This CDR3 spans 14 amino acids.

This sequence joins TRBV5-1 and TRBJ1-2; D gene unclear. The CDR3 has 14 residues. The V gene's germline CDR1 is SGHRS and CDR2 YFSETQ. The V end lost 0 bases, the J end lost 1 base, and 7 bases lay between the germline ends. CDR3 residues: CASSLDWDNYGYTF. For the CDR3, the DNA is TGCGCCAGCAGCTTGGATTGGGATAACTATGGCTACACCTTC.